This passage covers 8 T cell receptor beta chains from one sample sequenced in a study of cytomegalovirus exposure and HLA in healthy donors. PCR used 60 Vbeta primers and 13 Jbeta primers. Libraries were prepared by immunoSEQ multiplex PCR; TCRdb keeps only in-frame clonotypes and omits some of them. The sample records 150,000 to 200,000 clones, about four fifths being singletons. Sequencing was done on a sample of PBMCs. The receptors stem from a woman between 45 and 60 years old in good health and CMV-seronegative.

Comment on this clone: At one boundary the junction diverges from the germline segment, which might be a read error. This chain connects TRBV7-9 to TRBJ2-3; TRBD1 might be the D (5 bases). The CDR3 has 15 amino acids. Germline CDR1 reads SEHNR; CDR2 reads FQNEAQ (reference sequence). CDR3 in DNA: TGTTCCAGCAGCCCTGGGGCGTTTAGCACAGATACGCAGTATTTT. It codes for CSSSPGAFSTDTQYF.

The J gene is TRBJ2-7, the V gene TRBV13; TRBD1 might be the D (6 bases). This CDR3 comprises 14 residues. The germline gives CDR1 PRHDT, CDR2 FYEKMQ (reference sequence). Trimming shortened V by 1 base and J by 2 bases, and 9 bases separated the two germline ends. CDR3 in amino acids: CASSLDRVPYEQYF. CDR3 nucleotide sequence: TGTGCCAGCAGCTTAGACAGGGTCCCCTACGAGCAGTACTTC.

In its sample, this clone was seen once. This chain connects TRBV18 to TRBJ2-7; TRBD1 is a possible D gene (6 bases). V lost 5 bases to trimming and J lost 3 bases, with 11 bases between them. Germline loops: CDR1 KGHSH, CDR2 LQKENI. This CDR3 is built from 13 residues. Here the CDR3 DNA reads TGTGCCAGCTCAATTAAGGACAGCTACGAGCAGTACTTC. Its protein product is CASSIKDSYEQYF.

About this clone itself: Other DNA sequences in this specimen translate into the identical CDR3. V is TRBV9 and J is TRBJ1-3; D is unresolved. Germline V gives CDR1 SGDLS, CDR2 YYNGEE. V gave up 0 bases and J gave up 0 bases, with 7 bases separating them. The CDR3 has 15 amino acids. The CDR3 is CASSVGANSGNTIYF. CDR3 DNA sequence: TGTGCCAGCAGCGTAGGGGCGAACTCTGGAAACACCATATATTTT.

The rearrangement links TRBV14 to TRBJ1-4; D is unresolved. Germline loops: CDR1 SGHDN, CDR2 FVKESK. The CDR3 is 13 amino acids. The germline V and J ends were trimmed by 1 base and 5 bases, with 5 bases remaining between them. The CDR3 DNA reads TGTGCCAGCAGCCAAGCTCTGAATGAAAAACTGTTTTTT. This codes for CASSQALNEKLFF.

The genes are TRBV9 and TRBJ2-2; TRBD2 agrees at 11 bases. CDR1 and CDR2 from the germline V gene are SGDLS and YYNGEE. V shed 4 bases, J shed 4 bases, and the junction held 6 bases outside the gene matches. This CDR3 spans 16 amino acids. In DNA, the CDR3 is TGTGCCAGCAGCCCCCAACTAGCGGGAGCCACCGGGGAGCTGTTTTTT. Protein product: CASSPQLAGATGELFF.

This chain joins TRBV7-6 and TRBJ1-2; D remains ambiguous. V was cut by 1 base and J by 0 bases, with 6 bases left in between. Germline V gives CDR1 SGHVS, CDR2 FNYEAQ. The CDR3 is 14 residues long. The DNA of the CDR3 is TGTGCCAGCAGCTTAGGGGCAGCTAACTATGGCTACACCTTC. Translated: CASSLGAANYGYTF.

This chain uses TRBV25-1 with TRBJ1-2; 9 nucleotides align to TRBD1. The CDR3 has 13 amino acids. The ends lost 8 bases at V and 7 bases at J; junction bases unmatched: 8. The germline V gene has CDR1 MGHDK and CDR2 SYGVNS. The CDR3 nucleotides are TGTGCCAGCGGGACGACAGGGGGGTTTGGCTACACCTTC. Its translation is CASGTTGGFGYTF.